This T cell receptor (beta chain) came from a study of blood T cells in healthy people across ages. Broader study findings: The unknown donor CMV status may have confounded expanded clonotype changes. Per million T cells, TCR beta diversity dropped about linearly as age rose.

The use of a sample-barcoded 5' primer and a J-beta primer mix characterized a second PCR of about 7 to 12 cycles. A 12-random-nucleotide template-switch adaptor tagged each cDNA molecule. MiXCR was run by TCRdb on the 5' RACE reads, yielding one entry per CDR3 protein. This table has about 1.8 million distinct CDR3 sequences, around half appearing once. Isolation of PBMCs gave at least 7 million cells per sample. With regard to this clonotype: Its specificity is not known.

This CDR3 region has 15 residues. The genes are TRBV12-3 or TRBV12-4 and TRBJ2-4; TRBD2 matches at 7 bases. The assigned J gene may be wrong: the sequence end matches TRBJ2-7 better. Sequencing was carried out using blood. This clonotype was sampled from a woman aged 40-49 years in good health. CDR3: CASRKSAGDRGEQYF. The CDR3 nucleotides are TGTGCCAGCAGAAAGAGCGCGGGGGATCGCGGCGAGCAGTACTTC.